This TCR beta chain stems from a study of blood T cell repertoires in COVID-19. Study in general: Acute and convalescent COVID-19 specimens originated in the United States, Italy and Spain.

CDR3 size: 15 residues. In germline, CDR1 is SGDLS, CDR2 YYNGEE. V lost 2 bases, J lost 5 bases, and 9 bases stayed unmatched. Living in roughly 25 US areas, the participants were between roughly 18 and 95 years of age. In assigning cohorts, the study relied on participant-reported clinical history. Libraries were prepared by immunoSEQ multiplex PCR; TCRdb keeps only in-frame clonotypes and omits some of them. The top ten hold about 5.8% of the sample, which has 150,000 or so clones, 84% seen once. The clonotype was recovered from a woman aged 45-65 years who had been exposed to COVID-19. The chain combines TRBV9 with TRBJ2-5; 7 positions agree with TRBD1. The specimen sequenced was PBMCs or T cells enriched from blood (not recorded which). The CDR3 loop reads CASSVTGVTSETQYF. The CDR3 nucleotides read TGTGCCAGCAGCGTTACAGGGGTCACCTCGGAGACCCAGTACTTC.